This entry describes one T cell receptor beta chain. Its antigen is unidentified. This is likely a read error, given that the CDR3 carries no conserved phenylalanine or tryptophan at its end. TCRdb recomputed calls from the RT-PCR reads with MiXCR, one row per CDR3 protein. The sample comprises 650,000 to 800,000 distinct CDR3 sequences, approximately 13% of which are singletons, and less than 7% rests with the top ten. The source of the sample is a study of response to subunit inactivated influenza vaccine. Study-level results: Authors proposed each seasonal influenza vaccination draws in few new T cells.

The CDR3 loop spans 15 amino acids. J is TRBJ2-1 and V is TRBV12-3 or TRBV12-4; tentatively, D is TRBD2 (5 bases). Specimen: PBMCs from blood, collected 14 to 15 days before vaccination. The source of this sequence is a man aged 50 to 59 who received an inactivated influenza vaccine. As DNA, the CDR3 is TGTGCCAGCAGCTTAGAGAGCGGTTCCTACAATGAGCAGTTCTCC. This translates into CASSLESGSYNEQFS.